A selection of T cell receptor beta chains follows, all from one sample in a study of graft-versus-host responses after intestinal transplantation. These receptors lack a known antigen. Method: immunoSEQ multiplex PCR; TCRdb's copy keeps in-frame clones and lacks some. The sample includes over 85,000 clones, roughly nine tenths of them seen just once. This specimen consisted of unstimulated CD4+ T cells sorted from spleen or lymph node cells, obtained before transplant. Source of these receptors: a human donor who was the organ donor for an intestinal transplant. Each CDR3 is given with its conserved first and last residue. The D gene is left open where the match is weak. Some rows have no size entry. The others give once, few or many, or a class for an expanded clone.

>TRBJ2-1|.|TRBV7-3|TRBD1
TGTGCCAGCAGCGCACAGGGGACGAATTACAATGAGCAGTTCTTC
CASSAQGTNYNEQFF
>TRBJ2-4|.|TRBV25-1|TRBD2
TGTGCCAGCAGTGGGTCGTCGGGAGGAAACATTCAGTACTTC
CASSGSSGGNIQYF
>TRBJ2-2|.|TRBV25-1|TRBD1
TGTGCCAGCACCCGACCAGGGGGCGCCGGAACCGGGGAGCTGTTTTTT
CASTRPGGAGTGELFF
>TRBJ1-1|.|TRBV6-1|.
TGTGCCAGCAGTGATCGACATACTGAAGCTTTCTTT
CASSDRHTEAFF
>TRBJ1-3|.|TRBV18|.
TGTGCCAGCTCACCACAGACAGCTAGGTCTGGAAACACCATATATTTT
CASSPQTARSGNTIYF
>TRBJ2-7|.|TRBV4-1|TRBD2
TGCGCCAGCAGCCAAACCCGTCTAGCGGGGGCTTACTACGAGCAGTACTTC
CASSQTRLAGAYYEQYF
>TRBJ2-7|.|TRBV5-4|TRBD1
TGTGCCAGCAGCAGGGCCGGGACAGGGCTAAACGAGCAGTACTTC
CASSRAGTGLNEQYF
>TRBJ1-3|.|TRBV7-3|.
TGTGCCAGCAGCTTAATGGGCAGGGGAGCTGGAAACACCATATATTTT
CASSLMGRGAGNTIYF
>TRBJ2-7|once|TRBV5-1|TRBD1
TGCGCCAGCAGCCCCCTAGACAGGGACGAGCAGTACTTC
CASSPLDRDEQYF
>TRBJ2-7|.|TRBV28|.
TGTGCCAGCAGTTTATGGGGCAGGGGCGCGTACGAGCAGTACTTC
CASSLWGRGAYEQYF
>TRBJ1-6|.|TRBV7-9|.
TGTGCCAGCAGCAGGGGGGGTAGCTCCTATAATTCACCCCTCCACTTT
CASSRGGSSYNSPLHF
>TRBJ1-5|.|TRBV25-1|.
TGTGCCAGTAAAGGGGAGGGGAATCAGCCCCAGCATTTT
CASKGEGNQPQHF
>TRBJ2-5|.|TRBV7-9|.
TGTGCCAGCAGCTTTCGGTCGGAGACCCAGTACTTC
CASSFRSETQYF
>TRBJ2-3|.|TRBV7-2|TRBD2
TGTGCCAGCAGCTCAGCCTCGGGGAGGGTGGATACGCAGTATTTT
CASSSASGRVDTQYF
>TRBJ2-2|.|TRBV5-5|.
TGTGCCAGCAGCTTTTTTCATTCGGGGGATTGGAACACCGGGGAGCTGTTTTTT
CASSFFHSGDWNTGELFF
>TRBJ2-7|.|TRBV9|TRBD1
TGTGCCAGCAGCGTACGGTGGGACAGGGTCTACGAGCAGTACTTC
CASSVRWDRVYEQYF
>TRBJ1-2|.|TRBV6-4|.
TGTGCCAGCAGCCTGACCCCCCAGGGGAACTATGGCTACACCTTC
CASSLTPQGNYGYTF
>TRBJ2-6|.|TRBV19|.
TGTGCCAGTAGAGAGCAGGGGCACTCTGGGGCCAACGTCCTGACTTTC
CASREQGHSGANVLTF
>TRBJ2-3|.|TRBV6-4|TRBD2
TGTGCCAGCAGCCTCTTAGCGGGGGGGCCAAATACGCAGTATTTT
CASSLLAGGPNTQYF
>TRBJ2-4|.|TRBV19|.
TGTGCCAGCCGGAGGATGTACATTCAGTACTTC
CASRRMYIQYF
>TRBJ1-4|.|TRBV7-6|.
TGTGCCAGCAGCTCTACTCAAGGGGGAAAACTGTTTTTT
CASSSTQGGKLFF
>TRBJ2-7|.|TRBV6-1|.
TGTGCCAGCAAGCGGCCCGGACAGAGCTCCTACGAGCAGTACTTC
CASKRPGQSSYEQYF
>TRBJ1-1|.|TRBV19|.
TGTGCCAGTAGTATAGGTAGGCAGGCCCCTGAAGCTTTCTTT
CASSIGRQAPEAFF
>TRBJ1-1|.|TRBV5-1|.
TGCGCCAGCAGCTTGACGGTAGCATTAAACACTGAAGCTTTCTTT
CASSLTVALNTEAFF
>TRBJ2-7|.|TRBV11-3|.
TGTGCCAGCAGCACCCACTCGAATCCCTACGAGCAGTACTTC
CASSTHSNPYEQYF
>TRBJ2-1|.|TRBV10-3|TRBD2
TGTGCCATCAGTGGAGTCCGGGGGGGCGCCAATGAGCAGTTCTTC
CAISGVRGGANEQFF
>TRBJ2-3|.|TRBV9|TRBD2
TGTGCCAGCAGCGTAGACGGACTAGGGTCAGATACGCAGTATTTT
CASSVDGLGSDTQYF
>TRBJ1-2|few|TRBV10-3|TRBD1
TGTGCCATCAGTGCTCACGGGACAGGGGAGTATGGCTACACCTTC
CAISAHGTGEYGYTF
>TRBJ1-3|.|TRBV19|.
TGTGCCAGCCACAGGGTCTCTGGAAACACCATATATTTT
CASHRVSGNTIYF
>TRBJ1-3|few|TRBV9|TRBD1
TGTGCCAGCAGCGTAGACAGGGGGCCAGGAAACACCATATATTTT
CASSVDRGPGNTIYF
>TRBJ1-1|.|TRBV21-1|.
TGTGCCAGCCAGCAAAGTCCTACAGGGAACACTGAAGCTTTCTTT
CASQQSPTGNTEAFF
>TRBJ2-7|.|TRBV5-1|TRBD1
TGCGCCAGCAGCCCGTTCGGGACAGGATCCTACGAGCAGTACTTC
CASSPFGTGSYEQYF
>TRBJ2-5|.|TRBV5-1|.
TGCGCCAGCAGCTGGCCGGGGGTTATGGAGACCCAGTACTTC
CASSWPGVMETQYF
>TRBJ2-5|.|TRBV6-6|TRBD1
TGTGCCAGCAGTTTAGGACAGGGTAGAGGTGAGACCCAGTACTTC
CASSLGQGRGETQYF
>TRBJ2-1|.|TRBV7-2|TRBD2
TGTGCCAGCAGCTTGGGAGCGGGGGCCTTTAGTGAGCAGTTCTTC
CASSLGAGAFSEQFF
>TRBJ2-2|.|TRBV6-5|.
TGTGCCAGCAGTTTTACAACCCTCAGGGTCGGGGAGCTGTTTTTT
CASSFTTLRVGELFF
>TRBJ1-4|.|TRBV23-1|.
TGCGCCAGCAGTCAAAGAGTCGACGCAGGGCAGGGGATTTTT
CASSQRVDAGQGIF
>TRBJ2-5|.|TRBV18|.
TGTGCCAGCTCACCGGGTACGCAGGATCGGCAGTACTTC
CASSPGTQDRQYF
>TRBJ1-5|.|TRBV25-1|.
TGTGCCAGCAGTAAGCGAGTTGGCAATCAGCCCCAGCATTTT
CASSKRVGNQPQHF
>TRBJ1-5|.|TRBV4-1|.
TGCGCCAGCAGCCAAGAAAACAGTTATAGCAATCAGCCCCAGCATTTT
CASSQENSYSNQPQHF
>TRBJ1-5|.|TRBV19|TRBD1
TGTGCCAGTAGCGAGGACAGGGGGATGGTTCAGCCCCAGCATTTT
CASSEDRGMVQPQHF
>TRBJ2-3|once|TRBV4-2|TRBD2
TGTGCCAGCAGCCAAGGGACTAGCGGTACCGCAGATACGCAGTATTTT
CASSQGTSGTADTQYF
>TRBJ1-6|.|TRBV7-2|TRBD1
TGTGCCAGCAGCTTAGTTAGGACAGGGGGTAATTCACCCCTCCACTTT
CASSLVRTGGNSPLHF
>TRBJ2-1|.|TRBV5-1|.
TGCGCCAGCAGTCTTCGACTTGCCAATGAGCAGTTCTTC
CASSLRLANEQFF
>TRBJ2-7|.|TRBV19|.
TGTGCCAGTAGGCAAGGACTGTTTGACGAGCAGTACTTC
CASRQGLFDEQYF
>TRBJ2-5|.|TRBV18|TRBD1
TGTGCCAGCTCAGGACAGGGCCAAGAGACCCAGTACTTC
CASSGQGQETQYF
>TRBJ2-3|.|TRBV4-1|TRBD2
TGCGCCAGCAGCCGCCGGACTAGCGGGGGGGGCACAGATACGCAGTATTTT
CASSRRTSGGGTDTQYF
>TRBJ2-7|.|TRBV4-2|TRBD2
TGTGCCAGCAGCTCCGATTGGGGTAGCGGGACCCACTACGAGCAGTACTTC
CASSSDWGSGTHYEQYF
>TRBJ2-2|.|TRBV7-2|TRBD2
TGTGCCAGCAGCTTTAGTGGGACTACGAACACCGGGGAGCTGTTTTTT
CASSFSGTTNTGELFF
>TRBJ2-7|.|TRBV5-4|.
TGTGCCAGCAGCTTTAGGGGCAGGTCCTACGAGCAGTACTTC
CASSFRGRSYEQYF
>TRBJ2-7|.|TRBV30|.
TGTGCCTGGAGTACGGGCTACGAGCAGTACTTC
CAWSTGYEQYF
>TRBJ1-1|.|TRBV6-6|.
TGTGCCAGCAGTTACCCCGAAAGGGGATGGGGTGAAGCTTTCTTT
CASSYPERGWGEAFF
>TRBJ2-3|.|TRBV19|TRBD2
TGTGCCAGTAGTATAGGGGTCGGGCTAGCGGTCTCAGATACGCAGTATTTT
CASSIGVGLAVSDTQYF
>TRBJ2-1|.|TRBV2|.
TGTGCCAGCAGTGGGTCAGGGGTCTCCTACAATGAGCAGTTCTTC
CASSGSGVSYNEQFF
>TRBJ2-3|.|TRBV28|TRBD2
TGTGCCAGCAGTAGAGTGACGGGGGGGCGCACCGGGGATACGCAGTATTTT
CASSRVTGGRTGDTQYF